Listed below are T cell receptor beta chains from one sample, sequenced in a study of blood T cell repertoires in COVID-19. TCRdb's table, derived via immunoSEQ multiplex PCR, lists solely in-frame clones and lacks some. The data show fewer than 300,000 clones, 75% to 95% seen once. Material for sequencing was PBMCs or T cells enriched from blood (not recorded which). These receptors were obtained from a woman in her thirties who had recovered from COVID-19. The CDR3 runs from the conserved cysteine through the conserved F or W. Fields, in order: V gene, J gene, D gene, clone size, CDR3 DNA, CDR3 protein. D genes are given only for firm matches. The size of a clone is reported for some rows only, either as once, few or many, or as a class for expanded clones.

>TRBV18|TRBJ2-3|-|-
TGTGCCAGCTCACCTCAGGATACGCAGTATTTT
CASSPQDTQYF
>TRBV9|TRBJ2-7|-|once
TGTGCCAGCAGCGTAGATGGCGGGATATCCTACGAGCAGTACTTC
CASSVDGGISYEQYF
>TRBV3-1/TRBV3-2|TRBJ2-7|-|-
TGTGCCAGCAGCCAATCTACAGAATCCTACGAGCAGTACTTC
CASSQSTESYEQYF
>TRBV21-1|TRBJ2-6|-|-
TGTGCCAGCAGCAACGGAGGGTCTGGGGCCAACGTCCTGACTTTC
CASSNGGSGANVLTF
>TRBV28|TRBJ2-5|-|-
TGTGCCAGCACGGAGACGGGACAAGAGACCCAGTACTTC
CASTETGQETQYF
>TRBV20-1|TRBJ1-1|-|-
TGCAGTGCTAGTTACGGTCATATGAACACTGAAGCTTTCTTT
CSASYGHMNTEAFF
>TRBV2|TRBJ2-2|-|-
TGTGCCAGCAGTGCCATCAGACAGTCCACCGGGGAGCTGTTTTTT
CASSAIRQSTGELFF
>TRBV6-4|TRBJ2-3|-|-
TGTGCCAGCAGTCTTATTTTCCTATCCACAGATACGCAGTATTTT
CASSLIFLSTDTQYF
>TRBV19|TRBJ2-2|-|-
TGTGCCAGTACTGAGGCGGCAGGGAACGGGGAGCTGTTTTTT
CASTEAAGNGELFF
>TRBV18|TRBJ2-1|TRBD2|-
TGTGCCAGCTCACCCCAGAGCGGGAGGGCCAGCAATGAGCAGTTCTTC
CASSPQSGRASNEQFF
>TRBV2|TRBJ2-3|TRBD1|few
TGTGCCAGCAGTCAACAGGGGGCCACAGATACGCAGTATTTT
CASSQQGATDTQYF
>TRBV5-1|TRBJ2-2|TRBD1|-
TGCGCCAGCAGCTCAACAGGGGTCTCGAACACCGGGGAGCTGTTTTTT
CASSSTGVSNTGELFF
>TRBV5-1|TRBJ2-1|TRBD2|-
TGCGCCAGCAGCACATTAGCGGGAGGGACGGGCAATGAGCAGTTCTTC
CASSTLAGGTGNEQFF
>TRBV12-5|TRBJ2-5|-|-
TGTGCTAGTGGTTTGGGACAGCAAGAGACCCAGTACTTC
CASGLGQQETQYF
>TRBV4-1|TRBJ2-7|-|-
TGCGCCAGCAGCCAAGGGCACAGGCAAACCTACGAGCAGTACTTC
CASSQGHRQTYEQYF
>TRBV6-5|TRBJ1-2|-|-
TGTGCCAGCAGGCTGGCAGGGTACTATGGCTACACCTTC
CASRLAGYYGYTF
>TRBV4-3|TRBJ2-3|TRBD2|-
TGCGCCAGCAGCCAAGATCGGTATAGCGGGAGCACAGATACGCAGTATTTT
CASSQDRYSGSTDTQYF
>TRBV6-2/TRBV6-3|TRBJ2-5|-|few
TGTGCCAGCAGTTTGCCAGGGGGGTTCGAGACCCAGTACTTC
CASSLPGGFETQYF
>TRBV7-2|TRBJ2-7|TRBD2|-
TGTGCCAGCAGTCCGAATAGCGGGAGCGTCTCCTACGAGCAGTACTTC
CASSPNSGSVSYEQYF
>TRBV28|TRBJ1-5|-|-
TGTGCCAGCAGTTTAAGGGGGGGCAGCAATCAGCCCCAGCATTTT
CASSLRGGSNQPQHF
>TRBV29-1|TRBJ1-1|-|-
TGCAGCGTTGGGGGGCCAAGAGAAGGGAACACTGAAGCTTTCTTT
CSVGGPREGNTEAFF
>TRBV4-1|TRBJ2-3|-|-
TGCGCCAGCAGCCAAGAAGAGACAGTCAGCACAGATACGCAGTATTTT
CASSQEETVSTDTQYF
>TRBV20-1|TRBJ1-5|-|-
TGCAGTGCTAGTAGGGGTGTTCGTCAGCCCCAGCATTTT
CSASRGVRQPQHF
>TRBV28|TRBJ1-6|-|-
TGTGCCAGTGGACAAGAAAATTCACCCCTCCACTTT
CASGQENSPLHF
>TRBV21-1|TRBJ1-2|-|-
TGTGCCAGCGGGAACGACAGGGGATGTAACTATGGCTACACCTTC
CASGNDRGCNYGYTF
>TRBV7-2|TRBJ2-7|-|-
TGTGCCAGCAGCTTAGCCGCGGGGCGCCTCTACGAGCAGTACTTC
CASSLAAGRLYEQYF
>TRBV19|TRBJ1-2|TRBD1|-
TGTGCCAGTAGGAACCGGGACAGGGGGGCTTTTTTGGGCCCTAACTATGGCTACACCTTC
CASRNRDRGAFLGPNYGYTF
>TRBV5-1|TRBJ1-1|TRBD1|-
TGCGCCAGCAGCCCCGCCTCAGGGGGGCTGGGCACTGAAGCTTTCTTT
CASSPASGGLGTEAFF
>TRBV28|TRBJ1-5|TRBD1|-
TGTGCCAGCACCCGGGACAGTAATCAGCCCCAGCATTTT
CASTRDSNQPQHF
>TRBV18|TRBJ1-3|-|-
TGTGCCAGCTCACCAAAGGAGACCAACTCTGGAAACACCATATATTTT
CASSPKETNSGNTIYF
>TRBV6-1|TRBJ2-1|TRBD2|-
TGTGCCAGCAGTGATGGGTCGGCTAGCGGGAGAAATGAGCAGTTCTTC
CASSDGSASGRNEQFF
>TRBV28|TRBJ1-4|TRBD1|-
TGTGCCAGCGTAGCCGGGGCAGGGGGCACATTCAGGGAAAAACTGTTTTTT
CASVAGAGGTFREKLFF
>TRBV6-4|TRBJ1-2|-|-
TGTGCCAGCAGCGACAGAGCTCTCTATGGCTACACCTTC
CASSDRALYGYTF
>TRBV19|TRBJ2-1|TRBD1|-
TGTGCCAGTAGTAGGGAACAGGGGATGAATGAGCAGTTCTTC
CASSREQGMNEQFF
>TRBV7-3|TRBJ2-3|TRBD2|few
TGTGCCAGCAGCGGACTAGCGGGAGGCGGTCCAGATACGCAGTATTTT
CASSGLAGGGPDTQYF
>TRBV10-3|TRBJ1-2|-|-
TGTGCCATCAGTGAGGGTCAGGGAGGCTACACCTTC
CAISEGQGGYTF
>TRBV9|TRBJ1-2|TRBD1|few
TGTGCCAGCAGCGCGACAGGGGAGCCTGGGTATGGCTACACCTTC
CASSATGEPGYGYTF
>TRBV7-2|TRBJ2-3|TRBD2|-
TGTGCCAGCAGCTTTCGGCAAAGGGAGGGGCAGTATTTT
CASSFRQREGQYF
>TRBV6-2/TRBV6-3|TRBJ1-4|-|-
TGTGCCAGCAGTTACCACGCAGGGGAGGAAAAACTGTTTTTT
CASSYHAGEEKLFF
>TRBV27|TRBJ2-1|-|once
TGTGCCAGCAGTTTCAGCGGGCCTAACTACAATGAGCAGTTCTTC
CASSFSGPNYNEQFF
>TRBV5-5|TRBJ2-7|-|-
TGTGCCAGCAGCTCGGATAGGAGCTCCTACGAGCAGTACTTC
CASSSDRSSYEQYF
>TRBV28|TRBJ2-3|-|-
TGTGCCAGCACCATGCGGGACGTAGTATATTTT
CASTMRDVVYF
>TRBV7-9|TRBJ2-1|TRBD2|-
TGTGCCAGCAGCCGTAGCGGGTCCTACAATGAGCAGTTCTTC
CASSRSGSYNEQFF
>TRBV5-1|TRBJ1-1|TRBD1|-
TGCGCCAGCAGCACTTACTACCGGGCAGGGGGCACTGAAGCTTTCTTT
CASSTYYRAGGTEAFF
>TRBV5-1|TRBJ2-3|-|-
TGCGCCAGCAGCTTGAATCGTCTTCAGGGGCGGGAGGATACGCAGTATTTT
CASSLNRLQGREDTQYF
>TRBV19|TRBJ1-1|-|-
TGTGCCAGTAGTAGCACAGGGTCGAACACTGAAGCTTTCTTT
CASSSTGSNTEAFF
>TRBV18|TRBJ1-1|-|once
TGTGCCAGCTCACCACCGAGGGGAGGGGGGACTGAAGCTTTCTTT
CASSPPRGGGTEAFF
>TRBV11-2|TRBJ2-2|-|few
TGTGCCAGCAGCCCAGGCCAGGGATTCACCGGGGAGCTGTTTTTT
CASSPGQGFTGELFF
>TRBV5-4|TRBJ2-1|TRBD2|-
TGTGCCAGCAGCGGCCGGTTAGCGGGACCCAACTACAATGAGCAGTTCTTC
CASSGRLAGPNYNEQFF
>TRBV24-1|TRBJ1-5|TRBD1|-
TGTGCCACCATGGACAGGGGGCCGAATCAGCCCCAGCATTTT
CATMDRGPNQPQHF
>TRBV6-5|TRBJ1-1|TRBD1|-
TGTGCCAGCAGTTACTTTACCGGGACAGGGAACACTGAAGCTTTCTTT
CASSYFTGTGNTEAFF
>TRBV19|TRBJ2-3|TRBD1|-
TGTGCCAGTAGTTCGACAGGGGGCACAGATACGCAGTATTTT
CASSSTGGTDTQYF
>TRBV3-1/TRBV3-2|TRBJ2-2|-|-
TGTGCCAGCGAGCGCTCCGGGGAGCTGTTTTTT
CASERSGELFF
>TRBV12-3/TRBV12-4|TRBJ1-5|TRBD1|-
TGTGCCAGCAGTTCCGACAGGGAGCCCCAGCATTTT
CASSSDREPQHF
>TRBV4-1|TRBJ1-5|-|-
TGCGCCAGCAGCCTATCGTCAGGGACATCCCCGACCCAGCATTTT
CASSLSSGTSPTQHF
>TRBV10-3|TRBJ1-2|-|-
TGTGCCATCAGTGAGAGCCCCGGGACTGCAGCTAACTATGGCTACACCTTC
CAISESPGTAANYGYTF
>TRBV21-1|TRBJ1-6|-|-
TGTGCCAGCAGCAAAGACAGCCTTTCACCCCTCCACTTT
CASSKDSLSPLHF
>TRBV12-3/TRBV12-4|TRBJ1-6|TRBD1|-
TGTGCCAGCCGGGACAGGGTTAATTCACCCCTCCACTTT
CASRDRVNSPLHF
>TRBV6-5|TRBJ1-2|TRBD1|-
TGTGCCAGCAGGCTCGGACAGGGGAATAACTATGGCTACACCTTC
CASRLGQGNNYGYTF